This T cell receptor (beta chain) was documented in a study of T cell responses to AZD1222 COVID-19 vaccine. For the study at large: Some second doses came at about 4 weeks and others at about 12 weeks; these were pooled. The study's findings and limits: Baseline seropositivity characterized only a handful of AZD1222 recipients. Repertoire collection took place solely once the T cell response had peaked. Recipients of two AZD1222 doses showed rising Spike-specific TCR breadth and depth.

With regard to this clone: As yet, its antigen is unknown.

V lost 5 bases and J 0 bases, leaving 13 bases between the germline ends. The length of the CDR3 is 15 residues. CDR1 and CDR2 (germline): SEHNR, FQNEAQ (reference sequence). Sequencing used immunoSEQ multiplex PCR; TCRdb keeps in-frame clones, though not all of them. The sample yields about 130,000 clones, roughly 87% seen once. The J gene is TRBJ1-1, the V gene TRBV7-9; tentative D call: TRBD1 (5 bases). This clonotype was sampled from an adult in good health. This sample comprised peripheral blood, obtained on day 0 of AZD1222 vaccination. The CDR3 nucleotides are TGTGCCAGCAGCCCGAGCGGGGCTATGAACACTGAAGCTTTCTTT. It specifies CASSPSGAMNTEAFF.